Listed below are T cell receptor beta chains from one sample, sequenced in a study of cytomegalovirus exposure and HLA in healthy donors. Profiled with immunoSEQ multiplex PCR; TCRdb holds only in-frame clones, not every one. The sample includes about 240,000 clones, 87% seen only once; the top ten take about 2.8%. The material sequenced was PBMCs. These receptors originate from a young man in good health and CMV-seronegative. Each CDR3 is given with its conserved first and last residue. Fields, in order: D gene, J gene, clone size, V gene, CDR3 DNA, CDR3 protein. A D gene is named only where the DNA matches it firmly. Size is omitted from some rows. Given values are once, few, many or a class for expanded clones.

TRBD2 | TRBJ2-7 | once | TRBV27 | TGTGCCAGCAGTCCCTTAGCGGGTCCCTCAGCCTACGAGCAGTACTTC | CASSPLAGPSAYEQYF
. | TRBJ2-5 | . | TRBV9 | TGTGCCAGCAGCGTGCAGGGTTGGGAAGAGACCCAGTACTTC | CASSVQGWEETQYF
TRBD1 | TRBJ2-7 | . | TRBV6-1 | TGTGCCAGCACCGGGACAGGCACCTACGAGCAGTACTTC | CASTGTGTYEQYF
TRBD2 | TRBJ2-3 | . | TRBV27 | TGTGCCACCGGGGGTAGGACTAGCGGCACAGATACGCAGTATTTT | CATGGRTSGTDTQYF
. | TRBJ1-5 | . | TRBV19 | TGTGCCAGTAATGGGGGGTTTGGTCAGCCCCAGCATTTT | CASNGGFGQPQHF
. | TRBJ2-5 | few | TRBV2 | TGTGCCAGCAGGCTGGAGACGACCCAGTACTTC | CASRLETTQYF
. | TRBJ1-4 | few | TRBV29-1 | TGCAGCGTTGGAGCAACTAATGAAAAACTGTTTTTT | CSVGATNEKLFF
TRBD1 | TRBJ1-6 | . | TRBV30 | TGTGCCTGGAGTGGGAAGGACAGGGGGTATTCACCCCTCCACTTT | CAWSGKDRGYSPLHF
TRBD1 | TRBJ1-6 | . | TRBV28 | TGTGCCAGCAGTCCCGGGGGGACAGGGAGGCCCCTCCACTTT | CASSPGGTGRPLHF
TRBD1 | TRBJ2-7 | . | TRBV27 | TGTGCCAGCAGTGCAGGGGGCCACTACGAGCAGTACTTC | CASSAGGHYEQYF
TRBD1 | TRBJ1-2 | . | TRBV4-3 | TGCGCCAGCAGCCAAGATGTTGGCAGGGGGTCCTATGGCTACACCTTC | CASSQDVGRGSYGYTF
. | TRBJ1-5 | . | TRBV19 | TGTGCCAGTCAGATGGTAAATCAGCCCCAGCATTTT | CASQMVNQPQHF
TRBD2 | TRBJ2-7 | . | TRBV27 | TGTGCCAGCAGTTTAACGGTTGGGGCGGGGGTGCTCTACGAGCAGTACTTC | CASSLTVGAGVLYEQYF
TRBD1 | TRBJ2-2 | . | TRBV7-2 | TGTGCCAGCAGCTTAGCCCCCGGGACAGGGGGCACCGGGGAGCTGTTTTTT | CASSLAPGTGGTGELFF
TRBD1 | TRBJ2-5 | . | TRBV2 | TGTGCCAGCAGTGGGCAGGGGGAAGAGACCCAGTACTTC | CASSGQGEETQYF
TRBD1 | TRBJ2-1 | . | TRBV7-2 | TGTGCCAGCAGCTCAGGGGGCTTCGGCTACAATGAGCAGTTCTTC | CASSSGGFGYNEQFF
TRBD1 | TRBJ1-6 | . | TRBV5-4 | TGTGCCAGCAGCTCGACAGGGTTCCCACCCCTCCACTTT | CASSSTGFPPLHF
. | TRBJ2-3 | . | TRBV11-2 | TGTGCCAGCAGCTTAGTTGGGGGCAGGGGCACAGATACGCAGTATTTT | CASSLVGGRGTDTQYF
TRBD1 | TRBJ2-6 | . | TRBV5-6 | TGTGCCAGCAGCTGGACAGGACCTGGGGCCAACGTCCTGACTTTC | CASSWTGPGANVLTF
. | TRBJ1-1 | . | TRBV7-9 | TGTGCCAGCAGCTATACGACAGGGAACACTGAAGCTTTCTTT | CASSYTTGNTEAFF
. | TRBJ1-2 | . | TRBV28 | TGTGCCAGCAGTTTAAATCAGGGGAACTATGGCTACACCTTC | CASSLNQGNYGYTF
TRBD2 | TRBJ2-7 | once | TRBV5-4 | TGTGCCAGCAGCTTGACTAGCGGGAGTACCGAGCAGTACTTC | CASSLTSGSTEQYF
. | TRBJ1-4 | . | TRBV28 | TGTGCCAGCAGTTTATTCCTCATGGCCGAAAAACTGTTTTTT | CASSLFLMAEKLFF
TRBD1 | TRBJ1-1 | . | TRBV5-1 | TGCGCCAGCAGCCCAGGACAGGGGGACACTGAAGCTTTCTTT | CASSPGQGDTEAFF
TRBD1 | TRBJ2-5 | . | TRBV2 | TGTGCCAGCAGCCTGGACAGGGGGCGCGGGGAGACCCAGTACTTC | CASSLDRGRGETQYF
. | TRBJ1-4 | . | TRBV4-1 | TGCGCCAGCAGCCCTCACGGCGGGGGGCTTAATGAAAAACTGTTTTTT | CASSPHGGGLNEKLFF
. | TRBJ2-3 | once | TRBV2 | TGTGCCAGCAGTACGCCCCCAGGGCCGCAGTATTTT | CASSTPPGPQYF
TRBD1 | TRBJ2-7 | . | TRBV7-2 | TGTGCCAGCAGGGGACTTTTGGGGACAGGGGCCCACGAGCAGTACTTC | CASRGLLGTGAHEQYF
. | TRBJ2-3 | once | TRBV28 | TGTGCCAGCAGCCCGCCGGGGGATACGCAGTATTTT | CASSPPGDTQYF
TRBD2 | TRBJ2-7 | . | TRBV5-4 | TGTGCCAGCAGCTTGAGGGGCGGGAGCTACGAGCAGTACTTC | CASSLRGGSYEQYF
TRBD2 | TRBJ2-3 | . | TRBV5-1 | TGCGCCAGCAGCCCGGGACTAGCGGTAACAGATACGCAGTATTTT | CASSPGLAVTDTQYF
. | TRBJ2-3 | few | TRBV28 | TGTGCCAGCAAGGGGGTTGATACGCAGTATTTT | CASKGVDTQYF
. | TRBJ1-2 | . | TRBV28 | TGTGCCAGCAAATGGGCAAGAGCTAACTATGGCTACACCTTC | CASKWARANYGYTF
TRBD1 | TRBJ2-7 | . | TRBV18 | TGTGCCAGCTCACCCGCCGGACAGGGAGTATCCTACGAGCAGTACTTC | CASSPAGQGVSYEQYF
TRBD2 | TRBJ2-1 | once | TRBV6-5 | TGTGCCAGCAGTTTTACCGGGACTACCTACAATGAGCAGTTCTTC | CASSFTGTTYNEQFF
. | TRBJ1-4 | . | TRBV28 | TGTGCCAGCAGTCCCATCGAGGGGACACGGCTAAATGAAAAACTGTTTTTT | CASSPIEGTRLNEKLFF
. | TRBJ1-2 | . | TRBV4-3 | TGCGCCAGCAGCCAAGATGGACCGGGGGGAAATGGCTACACCTTC | CASSQDGPGGNGYTF
TRBD1 | TRBJ1-6 | few | TRBV7-9 | TGTGCCAGCAGTTTAAGGCCGGCAGGGGGTAATTCACCCCTCCACTTT | CASSLRPAGGNSPLHF
TRBD1 | TRBJ1-4 | once | TRBV9 | TGTGCCAGCAGCGAGCCCCGGACAGGAAAACTGTTTTTT | CASSEPRTGKLFF
. | TRBJ2-1 | . | TRBV30 | TGTCACCGGAGGAATGAGCAGTTCTTC | CHRRNEQFF
. | TRBJ2-7 | . | TRBV5-5 | TGTGCCAGCAGCTTTAGCTGGAGCTCCTACGAGCAGTACTTC | CASSFSWSSYEQYF
. | TRBJ2-1 | . | TRBV7-3 | TGTGCCAGCAGCTTTGGCCTGTCTTACAATGAGCAGTTCTTC | CASSFGLSYNEQFF
. | TRBJ1-5 | once | TRBV27 | TGTGCCAGCAGTTTAGAGGGATCGGATCAGCCCCAGCATTTT | CASSLEGSDQPQHF
TRBD1 | TRBJ2-1 | . | TRBV19 | TGTGCCAGCAGGGGGCTTACGTACAATGAGCAGTTCTTC | CASRGLTYNEQFF
TRBD1 | TRBJ1-1 | . | TRBV5-1 | TGCGCCAGCAGCTGGGGACAGGGTCACGAAGCTTTCTTT | CASSWGQGHEAFF
. | TRBJ1-4 | . | TRBV28 | TGTGCCAGCAGTTTATCCGGGGGGAATGAAAAACTGTTTTTT | CASSLSGGNEKLFF
TRBD1 | TRBJ2-7 | . | TRBV7-9 | TGTGCCAGCAGCGCCCGGGACAGGGAGAACGAGCAGTACTTC | CASSARDRENEQYF
TRBD1 | TRBJ1-4 | . | TRBV2 | TGTGCCAGCGCGGGACAGGTTGGGCGAACTAATGAAAAACTGTTTTTT | CASAGQVGRTNEKLFF
. | TRBJ1-1 | . | TRBV28 | TGTGCCAGCAGCACAGGGCCCACTGAAGCTTTCTTT | CASSTGPTEAFF
. | TRBJ2-3 | . | TRBV18 | TGTGCCAGCTCACCCGGGGGTTCGGCTAGCACAGATACGCAGTATTTT | CASSPGGSASTDTQYF
. | TRBJ2-1 | . | TRBV6-5 | TGTGCCAGCAGTTACACAGGGCAGTACAATGAGCAGTTCTTC | CASSYTGQYNEQFF